The rows below give T cell receptor beta chains drawn from one sample of a study of T cell repertoires in cytomegalovirus infection. These TCRs are of unknown antigen specificity. TCRdb reprocessed the reads with MiXCR, giving one entry per CDR3 protein. The sample contains about 480,000 distinct CDR3 sequences, roughly a third of which appear only once. The specimen was cultured PBMCs, collected from culture after CMV antigen stimulation. These receptor sequences come from a human donor in good health (CMV status not recorded). Some clones in this sample may be carry-over from other donors' samples. CDR3s include the opening cysteine and the closing phenylalanine or tryptophan. The D gene is left open where the match is weak. Size is omitted from some rows. Given values are once, few, many or a class for expanded clones.

abundance: NA
d_gene: NA
j_gene: TRBJ2-5
v_gene: TRBV2
CDR3nt: TGTGCCAGCAGTGAATTACTGGCAGTTCGGCAAGAGACCCAGTACTTC
CDR3aa: CASSELLAVRQETQYF

abundance: NA
d_gene: NA
j_gene: TRBJ1-1
v_gene: TRBV7-2
CDR3nt: TGTGCCAGCAGCTCCTCTCGCACTGAAGCTTTCTTT
CDR3aa: CASSSSRTEAFF

abundance: NA
d_gene: NA
j_gene: TRBJ2-5
v_gene: TRBV7-2
CDR3nt: TGTGCCAGCAGCTTAGAAATCGCCGAGACCCAGTACTTC
CDR3aa: CASSLEIAETQYF

abundance: NA
d_gene: NA
j_gene: TRBJ1-1
v_gene: TRBV6-6
CDR3nt: TGTGCCAGCAGTTACCGGGGCAACGAAGCTTTCTTT
CDR3aa: CASSYRGNEAFF

abundance: few
d_gene: TRBD2
j_gene: TRBJ2-5
v_gene: TRBV4-1
CDR3nt: TGCGCCAGCAGCCTCACTAGCGGGACCCAATCCTTGCAGACCCAGTACTTC
CDR3aa: CASSLTSGTQSLQTQYF

abundance: NA
d_gene: NA
j_gene: TRBJ2-3
v_gene: TRBV7-2
CDR3nt: TGTGCCAGCAGCCCACCGGGGGCCACAGATACGCAGTATTTT
CDR3aa: CASSPPGATDTQYF

abundance: NA
d_gene: NA
j_gene: TRBJ1-2
v_gene: TRBV19
CDR3nt: TGTGCCAGTAGTCCAGACCTGCAGACCGGGGGGACCTTC
CDR3aa: CASSPDLQTGGTF

abundance: NA
d_gene: NA
j_gene: TRBJ1-3
v_gene: TRBV6-6
CDR3nt: TGTGCCAGCACCCTCGTAGGGGAACGGGGAAACACCATATATTTT
CDR3aa: CASTLVGERGNTIYF

abundance: NA
d_gene: NA
j_gene: TRBJ1-2
v_gene: TRBV4-3
CDR3nt: TGCGCCAGCAGCCAAGATCTTCAGGGAAACTATGGCTACACCTTC
CDR3aa: CASSQDLQGNYGYTF

abundance: NA
d_gene: TRBD2
j_gene: TRBJ2-7
v_gene: TRBV7-9
CDR3nt: TGTGCCAGCAGCCCACCCTGGGGACTAGCGGCTTCCTACGAGCAGTACTTC
CDR3aa: CASSPPWGLAASYEQYF

abundance: NA
d_gene: NA
j_gene: TRBJ2-7
v_gene: TRBV7-2
CDR3nt: TGTGCCAGCACCCAAGGCTTGCGGGGTGACGAGCAGTACTTC
CDR3aa: CASTQGLRGDEQYF

abundance: NA
d_gene: TRBD2
j_gene: TRBJ2-1
v_gene: TRBV20-1
CDR3nt: TGCAGTGCTAGTAGGTTAGCGGGAGGCCCTGGGTTCTTC
CDR3aa: CSASRLAGGPGFF

abundance: many
d_gene: TRBD1
j_gene: TRBJ2-5
v_gene: TRBV7-9
CDR3nt: TGTGCCAGCAGCTTCGGGACAGGGAGAGAGACCCAGTACTTC
CDR3aa: CASSFGTGRETQYF

abundance: NA
d_gene: NA
j_gene: TRBJ1-6
v_gene: TRBV7-6
CDR3nt: TGTGCCAGCAGCGGTGCCAGTCCTGGCCTCCACTTT
CDR3aa: CASSGASPGLHF

abundance: NA
d_gene: NA
j_gene: TRBJ2-1
v_gene: TRBV11-2
CDR3nt: TGTGCCAGCAGCTTGATGCTCCAGAAACAGGGCTATGAGCAGTTCTTC
CDR3aa: CASSLMLQKQGYEQFF

abundance: NA
d_gene: TRBD1
j_gene: TRBJ2-3
v_gene: TRBV27
CDR3nt: TGTGCCAGCACCGTAGGACAGGGATCAGATACGCAGTATTTT
CDR3aa: CASTVGQGSDTQYF

abundance: NA
d_gene: TRBD2
j_gene: TRBJ2-7
v_gene: TRBV12-3/TRBV12-4
CDR3nt: TGTGCCAGCAGTCCCGCGACTAGCGGGACTACCTACGAGCAGTACTTC
CDR3aa: CASSPATSGTTYEQYF

abundance: NA
d_gene: NA
j_gene: TRBJ2-1
v_gene: TRBV7-8
CDR3nt: TGTGCCAGCAGCGGTACCGGGGGCTACAATGAGCAGTTCTTC
CDR3aa: CASSGTGGYNEQFF

abundance: NA
d_gene: NA
j_gene: TRBJ1-1
v_gene: TRBV12-3/TRBV12-4
CDR3nt: TGTGCCAGCAGTAGGACAGTGAACACTGAAGCTTTCTTT
CDR3aa: CASSRTVNTEAFF

abundance: many
d_gene: NA
j_gene: TRBJ2-5
v_gene: TRBV7-2
CDR3nt: TGTGCCAGCAGCACCCAGGGCCCCCAGTACTTC
CDR3aa: CASSTQGPQYF

abundance: NA
d_gene: NA
j_gene: TRBJ1-4
v_gene: TRBV27
CDR3nt: TGTGCCAGCAGTTTATCGGGGCGAGATAATGAAAAACTGTTTTTT
CDR3aa: CASSLSGRDNEKLFF

abundance: NA
d_gene: NA
j_gene: TRBJ1-1
v_gene: TRBV29-1
CDR3nt: TGCAGCGCCGGGGGTGGGTACACTGAAGCTTTCTTT
CDR3aa: CSAGGGYTEAFF

abundance: NA
d_gene: NA
j_gene: TRBJ2-3
v_gene: TRBV7-9
CDR3nt: TGTGCCAGCAGCGAACGGGAACTCCGGGATACGCAGTATTTT
CDR3aa: CASSERELRDTQYF

abundance: NA
d_gene: NA
j_gene: TRBJ1-4
v_gene: TRBV19
CDR3nt: TGTGCCAGTACCTCCGGGGGGGGGCAGCCTGAAAAACTGTTTTTT
CDR3aa: CASTSGGGQPEKLFF

abundance: NA
d_gene: NA
j_gene: TRBJ2-3
v_gene: TRBV20-1
CDR3nt: TGCAGTGTAAGGGCGGTGGCCCCAGATACGCAGTATTTT
CDR3aa: CSVRAVAPDTQYF

abundance: NA
d_gene: NA
j_gene: TRBJ2-5
v_gene: TRBV29-1
CDR3nt: TGCAGCGGAGAGGGCCAGTACTTC
CDR3aa: CSGEGQYF

abundance: NA
d_gene: NA
j_gene: TRBJ2-7
v_gene: TRBV19
CDR3nt: TGTGCCAGTAGCAACCTAGGCCGGGACGAGCAGTACTTC
CDR3aa: CASSNLGRDEQYF

abundance: many
d_gene: NA
j_gene: TRBJ2-2
v_gene: TRBV4-1
CDR3nt: TGCGCCAGCAGCCAAGACTTTACTAACACCGGGGAGCTGTTTTTT
CDR3aa: CASSQDFTNTGELFF

abundance: few
d_gene: NA
j_gene: TRBJ2-2
v_gene: TRBV20-1
CDR3nt: TGCAGTGTCCGCGGTTCACACACCGGGGAGCTGTTTTTT
CDR3aa: CSVRGSHTGELFF

abundance: NA
d_gene: NA
j_gene: TRBJ1-1
v_gene: TRBV14
CDR3nt: TGTGCCAGCAGCCCGGGACTGGGGTGGAAAGCTTTCTTT
CDR3aa: CASSPGLGWKAFF

abundance: few
d_gene: NA
j_gene: TRBJ2-2
v_gene: TRBV11-2
CDR3nt: TGTGCCAGCAGCTTAGTTAAGGGAAACACCGGGGAGCTGTTTTTT
CDR3aa: CASSLVKGNTGELFF

abundance: NA
d_gene: NA
j_gene: TRBJ1-2
v_gene: TRBV15
CDR3nt: TGTGCCACCAGCAGAGATCAACGGAACAGGGAGATCTATGGCTACACCTTC
CDR3aa: CATSRDQRNREIYGYTF

abundance: NA
d_gene: TRBD2
j_gene: TRBJ2-1
v_gene: TRBV12-3/TRBV12-4
CDR3nt: TGTGCCAGCAGTTTAGCGAAACTAGCGGGAGCGCCCAGCTCCTACAATGAGCAGTTCTTC
CDR3aa: CASSLAKLAGAPSSYNEQFF

abundance: once
d_gene: NA
j_gene: TRBJ1-1
v_gene: TRBV2
CDR3nt: TGTGCCAGCAGTGAAGCGTCTAGCGAGCATTACGGGTACGCTGAAGCTTTCTTT
CDR3aa: CASSEASSEHYGYAEAFF

abundance: NA
d_gene: NA
j_gene: TRBJ1-3
v_gene: TRBV27
CDR3nt: TGTGCCAGCAGTTTATTTCTGGCGCCGGGAAACACCATATATTTT
CDR3aa: CASSLFLAPGNTIYF

abundance: NA
d_gene: NA
j_gene: TRBJ2-6
v_gene: TRBV19
CDR3nt: TGTGCCAGTAGTATAGGATACTTTCGCTCTGGGGCCAACGTCCTGACTTTC
CDR3aa: CASSIGYFRSGANVLTF

abundance: few
d_gene: TRBD1
j_gene: TRBJ2-7
v_gene: TRBV19
CDR3nt: TGTGCCAGTAGTAAGGGACAGGTAGCGGCATACGAGCAGTACTTC
CDR3aa: CASSKGQVAAYEQYF

abundance: NA
d_gene: NA
j_gene: TRBJ2-1
v_gene: TRBV10-1
CDR3nt: TGCGCCAGCAGTGTTGGCTTCAGCGCGGAGCAGTTCTTC
CDR3aa: CASSVGFSAEQFF

abundance: NA
d_gene: TRBD1
j_gene: TRBJ1-5
v_gene: TRBV19
CDR3nt: TGTGCCAGTAGGGGGACAGGGGATTCGTACAATCAGCCCCAGCATTTT
CDR3aa: CASRGTGDSYNQPQHF

abundance: NA
d_gene: NA
j_gene: TRBJ2-4
v_gene: TRBV18
CDR3nt: TGTGCCAGCTCACCCCAGGGGTCGGACATTCAGTACTTC
CDR3aa: CASSPQGSDIQYF

abundance: NA
d_gene: NA
j_gene: TRBJ2-4
v_gene: TRBV28
CDR3nt: TGTGCCAGCAGTTTATCTCGTGCGCACCAGCCTCAGTACTTC
CDR3aa: CASSLSRAHQPQYF

abundance: few
d_gene: NA
j_gene: TRBJ2-1
v_gene: TRBV7-9
CDR3nt: TGTGCCAGCACCGTGGAAGGCAATGAGCAGTTCTTC
CDR3aa: CASTVEGNEQFF

abundance: few
d_gene: TRBD2
j_gene: TRBJ2-1
v_gene: TRBV12-3/TRBV12-4
CDR3nt: TGTGCCAGCAGTCATCTAGCGGGGTACAATGAGCAGTTCTTC
CDR3aa: CASSHLAGYNEQFF

abundance: NA
d_gene: NA
j_gene: TRBJ2-3
v_gene: TRBV7-8
CDR3nt: TGTGCCAGCCATAGGTTCGGAAGCGGGTACACAGATACGCAGTATTTT
CDR3aa: CASHRFGSGYTDTQYF

abundance: many
d_gene: TRBD1
j_gene: TRBJ1-1
v_gene: TRBV28
CDR3nt: TGTGCCAGCAGTTTCTACGACAGGGTGAACACTGAAGCTTTCTTT
CDR3aa: CASSFYDRVNTEAFF

abundance: few
d_gene: NA
j_gene: TRBJ2-5
v_gene: TRBV12-3/TRBV12-4
CDR3nt: TGTGCCAGCACCCCTGGGCGGGGACAGACCCAGTACTTC
CDR3aa: CASTPGRGQTQYF

abundance: few
d_gene: TRBD2
j_gene: TRBJ2-1
v_gene: TRBV6-2/TRBV6-3
CDR3nt: TGTGCCAGCAGTTACTCGTCTAGCGGCCCGTACAATGAGCAGTTCTTC
CDR3aa: CASSYSSSGPYNEQFF